This entry features one TCR beta chain sequence. Antigen specificity is unknown. This sample was taken from a study of radiotherapy plus CTLA-4 blockade in lung cancer. Study-level background: Objective responses were documented in over 15% of patients, with disease control in about 28%.

CDR3 length: 14 amino acids. With V trimmed by 6 bases and J by 2 bases, 6 bases remained unmatched. Germline CDR1 reads MNHEY; CDR2 reads SVGAGI. The study, taken as a whole, reports: Clones derived from tumor TCRs expanded in blood after radiotherapy plus ipilimumab.

TCRdb's table, derived via immunoSEQ multiplex PCR, lists solely in-frame clones and lacks some. Here the sample spans fewer than 50,000 clones, around 63% being singletons. This specimen was peripheral blood, taken from a patient treated with radiotherapy plus ipilimumab. The chain couples TRBV6-5 to TRBJ2-7; 8 nucleotides agree with TRBD1. This TCR came from a human donor with non-small cell lung cancer who had a partial response to radiotherapy plus ipilimumab. The DNA for the CDR3 is TGTGCCAGCAGCTCTGGACAGGGCACCTACGAGCAGTACTTC. This codes for CASSSGQGTYEQYF.